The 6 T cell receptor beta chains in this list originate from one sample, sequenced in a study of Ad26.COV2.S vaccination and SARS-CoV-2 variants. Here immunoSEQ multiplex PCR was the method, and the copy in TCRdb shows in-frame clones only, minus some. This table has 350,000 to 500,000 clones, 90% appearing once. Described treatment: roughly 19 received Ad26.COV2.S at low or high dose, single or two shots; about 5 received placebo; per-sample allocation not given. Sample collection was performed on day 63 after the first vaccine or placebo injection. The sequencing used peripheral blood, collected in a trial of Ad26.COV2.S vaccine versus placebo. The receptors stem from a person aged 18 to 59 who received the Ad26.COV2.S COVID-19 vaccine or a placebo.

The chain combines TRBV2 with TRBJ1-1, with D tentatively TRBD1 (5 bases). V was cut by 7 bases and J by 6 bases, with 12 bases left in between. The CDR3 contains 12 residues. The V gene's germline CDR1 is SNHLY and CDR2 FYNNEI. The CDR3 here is CASIRDGPEAFF. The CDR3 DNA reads TGTGCCAGCATCAGGGACGGACCTGAAGCTTTCTTT. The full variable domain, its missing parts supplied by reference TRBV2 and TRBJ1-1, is EPEVTQTPSHQVTQMGQEVILRCVPISNHLYFYWYRQILGQKVEFLVSFYNNEISEKSEIFDDQFSVERPDGSNFTLKIRSTKLEDSAMYFCASIRDGPEAFFGQGTRLTVV.

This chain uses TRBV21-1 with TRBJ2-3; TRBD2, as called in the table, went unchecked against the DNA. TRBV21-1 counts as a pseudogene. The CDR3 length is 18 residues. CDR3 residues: CASSTAQISGRSTDTQYF. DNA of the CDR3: TGTGCCAGCAGCACCGCCCAGATTAGCGGGAGAAGCACAGATACGCAGTATTTT.

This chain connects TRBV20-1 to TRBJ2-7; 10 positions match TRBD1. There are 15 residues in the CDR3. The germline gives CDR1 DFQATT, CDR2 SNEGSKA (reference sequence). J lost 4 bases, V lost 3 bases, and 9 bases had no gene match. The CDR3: CSASGDRGNRYEQYF. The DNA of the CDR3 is TGCAGTGCTAGTGGGGACAGGGGTAACAGGTACGAGCAGTACTTC.

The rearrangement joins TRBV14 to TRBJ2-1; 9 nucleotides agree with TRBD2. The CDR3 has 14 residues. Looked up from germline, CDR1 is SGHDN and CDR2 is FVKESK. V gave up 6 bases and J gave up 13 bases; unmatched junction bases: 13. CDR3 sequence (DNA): TGTGCCAGCAGTCGATTGGGGCGGCGGGAGGGTCAGTTCTTC. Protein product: CASSRLGRREGQFF.

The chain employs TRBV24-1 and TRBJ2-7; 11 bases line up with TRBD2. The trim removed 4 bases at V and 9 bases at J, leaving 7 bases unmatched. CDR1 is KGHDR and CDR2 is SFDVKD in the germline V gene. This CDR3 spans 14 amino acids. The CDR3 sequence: CATSDEGTSGGQYF. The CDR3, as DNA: TGTGCCACCAGTGACGAAGGGACTAGCGGTGGGCAGTACTTC.

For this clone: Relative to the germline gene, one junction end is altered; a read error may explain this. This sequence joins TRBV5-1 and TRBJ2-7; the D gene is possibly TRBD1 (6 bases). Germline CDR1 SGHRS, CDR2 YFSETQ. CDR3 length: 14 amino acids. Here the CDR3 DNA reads TGCGCCAGCAGCTCCTGGGACAACTCCTACAAGCAGTACTTC. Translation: CASSSWDNSYKQYF.